The next 14 T cell receptor beta chains were all read from a single sample in a study of blood T cell repertoires in COVID-19. TCRdb's copy holds only in-frame clones and misses some; the assay was immunoSEQ multiplex PCR. The sample holds under 140,000 clones, 60% to 80% seen once. Sequencing used peripheral blood. The receptor set was obtained from a woman older than 75 with active or convalescent COVID-19.

CDR3 DNA sequence: TGCAGCGGGACTAGCTTCTACAATGAGCAGTTCTTC. Its translation is CSGTSFYNEQFF. The rearrangement links TRBV29-1 to TRBJ2-1, with 8 positions matching TRBD2. Losses at the gene ends were 7 bases for V and 3 bases for J; bases not matched to a gene: 2. CDR1 and CDR2 (germline): SQVTM, ANQGSEA. This CDR3 is built from 12 residues.

This clone showed up just once. The V and J genes are TRBV3-1 (or the pseudogene TRBV3-2) and TRBJ2-7; D possibly corresponds to TRBD1 (6 bases). This CDR3 contains 15 residues. Per the germline V gene, CDR1 is LGHDT and CDR2 is YNNKEL (reference sequence). The ends were cut back, 2 bases at V and 0 bases at J, with 11 bases in the middle. Written as DNA, the CDR3 is TGTGCCAGCAGCCAACCGGGACACAGCTCCTACGAGCAGTACTTC. Protein sequence: CASSQPGHSSYEQYF.

This chain connects TRBV28 to TRBJ1-1; D is undetermined. Germline lookup yields CDR1 MDHEN and CDR2 SYDVKM. The V end lost 6 bases, the J end lost 1 base, and 9 bases lay between the germline ends. CDR3 size: 13 residues. The CDR3 DNA reads as TGTGCCAGCAGCGGGTTAGCGAACACTGAAGCTTTCTTT. Protein sequence: CASSGLANTEAFF.

This rearrangement joins TRBV27 to TRBJ2-7; 10 positions match TRBD1. Losses at the gene ends were 5 bases for V and 4 bases for J; bases not matched to a gene: 8. Germline values: CDR1 MNHEY, CDR2 SMNVEV (reference sequence). The CDR3 extends over 15 amino acids. The CDR3, as DNA: TGTGCCAGCAGTCCTATGGGACAGGGGTGGTACGAGCAGTACTTC. This gives the protein CASSPMGQGWYEQYF.

This clone was detected a few times. The chain employs TRBV5-4 and TRBJ2-7, with 9 bases identical to TRBD1. CDR3 length: 14 amino acids. V lost 4 bases to trimming and J lost 2 bases; unmatched junction nucleotides: 4. Germline CDR1 reads SGHNT; CDR2 reads YYREEE (reference sequence). The chain's CDR3 is CASSPGDRAYEQYF. Written as DNA, the CDR3 is TGTGCCAGCAGCCCGGGGGACAGGGCCTACGAGCAGTACTTC.

The DNA of the CDR3 is TGTGCCAGTAGTTTTTTGTCAGACAGGGATGGCTACACCTTC. It yields the protein CASSFLSDRDGYTF. The rearrangement links TRBV19 to TRBJ1-2; 7 bases are a match to TRBD1. V shed 5 bases and J 6 bases; nucleotides not matched to a gene: 9. Germline V gene data show CDR1 as LNHDA and CDR2 as SQIVND (reference sequence). The CDR3 spans 14 residues.

The V gene is TRBV30, the J gene TRBJ1-5, with 10 bases matching TRBD1. V lost 0 bases and J lost 1; bases outside the gene matches: 15. The germline V gene has CDR1 GTSNPN and CDR2 SVGIG (reference sequence). This CDR3 region has 20 residues. DNA for the CDR3: TGTGCCTGGAGTGTACCTAGGACAGGGGGAATGGGTAGGAGCAATCAGCCCCAGCATTTT. Its protein product is CAWSVPRTGGMGRSNQPQHF.

The chain combines TRBV10-3 with TRBJ2-7; D is undetermined. CDR3 length equals 12 residues. The V and J ends lost 4 bases and 4 bases respectively, with 8 bases between them. CDR1 and CDR2 from the germline V gene are ENHRY and SYGVKD. The CDR3 here is CAISVRGYEQYF. Written as DNA, the CDR3 is TGTGCCATCAGTGTTCGCGGTTACGAGCAGTACTTC.

V usage is TRBV19 and J usage is TRBJ2-1, with 9 nucleotides matching TRBD2. J gave up 9 bases and V 5 bases, and 11 bases lay outside the gene matches. This CDR3 is built from 15 residues. Germline V gives CDR1 LNHDA, CDR2 SQIVND (reference sequence). For the CDR3, the DNA is TGTGCCAGTAGTGGTTCTAGCGGGACGTGGGGTGAGCAGTTCTTC. It specifies CASSGSSGTWGEQFF. The full variable domain, with the rest looked up from reference TRBV19 and TRBJ2-1, is DGGITQSPKYLFRKEGQNVTLSCEQNLNHDAMYWYRQDPGQGLRLIYYSQIVNDFQKGDIAEGYSVSREKKESFPLTVTSAQKNPTAFYLCASSGSSGTWGEQFFGPGTRLTVL.

The chain is built from TRBV5-4 and TRBJ2-6; D perhaps matches TRBD2 (5 bases). The germline CDR1 and CDR2 sequences are SGHNT and YYREEE (reference sequence). V lost 7 bases and J 2 bases, leaving 10 bases between the germline ends. The CDR3 has 14 amino acids. The CDR3 loop reads CASGQRAGANVLTF. The CDR3 nucleotides read TGTGCCAGCGGCCAGAGGGCTGGGGCCAACGTCCTGACTTTC.

This clone occurred once. The rearrangement uses TRBV19 and TRBJ2-7; TRBD1 matches at 7 bases. CDR1 and CDR2 from the germline V gene are LNHDA and SQIVND (reference sequence). Trimming took 8 bases from V and 5 from J; bases not matched to a gene: 9. CDR3 length: 13 amino acids. The CDR3 DNA sequence: TGTGCCAGTCGACAGGGTCGTTTCCACGAGCAGTACTTC. Protein: CASRQGRFHEQYF.

The chain employs TRBV29-1 and TRBJ2-1; D is undetermined. The ends were cut back, 7 bases at V and 4 bases at J, with 8 bases in the middle. The CDR3 sequence is 11 residues long. Germline CDR1 SQVTM, CDR2 ANQGSEA. The CDR3 loop is CSADWYNEQFF. The CDR3 DNA reads as TGCAGCGCCGACTGGTACAATGAGCAGTTCTTC.

The sample holds one count of this clone. The V gene is TRBV11-2, the J gene TRBJ1-1; D gene uncertain. This CDR3 has 13 amino acids. V shed 5 bases and J shed 10 bases, with 17 bases lying between them. Germline CDR1 is SGHAT and CDR2 is FQNNGV. The CDR3 loop is CASSVYSVARAFF. In DNA form, the CDR3 reads TGTGCCAGCAGCGTATATTCTGTGGCTAGAGCTTTCTTT. Looking up the rest from reference TRBV11-2 and TRBJ1-1 gives the full variable domain: EAGVAQSPRYKIIEKRQSVAFWCNPISGHATLYWYQQILGQGPKLLIQFQNNGVVDDSQLPKDRFSAERLKGVDSTLKIQPAKLEDSAVYLCASSVYSVARAFFGQGTRLTVV.

This chain uses TRBV4-3 with TRBJ2-5; D perhaps matches TRBD1 (5 bases). CDR3 length equals 16 residues. The V gene lost 0 bases and the J gene lost 4 bases, with 15 bases spanning the gap. From germline, CDR1 is LGHNA and CDR2 YSLEER. Here the CDR3 DNA reads TGCGCCAGCAGCCAAGATTTGCGACAGTCCGGAGAGACCCAGTACTTC. Its translation is CASSQDLRQSGETQYF.